This T cell receptor (beta chain) was captured in a study of blood T cell repertoires in COVID-19. Across the whole study: The analysed material was cDNA or gDNA that came from T cells, B-cell-depleted T cells, or PBMCs.

How the authors handled the data: Reference gene primer amplification gave estimated nucleated cell counts. Assay used: immunoSEQ multiplex PCR; TCRdb lists only in-frame clones, some missing. The V and J calls and clone size were taken over from that table, and D and trimming were inferred from the DNA. The data contain 200,000 to 250,000 clones, roughly 83% of them singletons. From germline, CDR1 is SGHRS and CDR2 YFSETQ. V trimming: 4 bases; J trimming: 3 bases; junction bases outside the gene matches: 8. The CDR3 is made up of 16 amino acids. The sample consisted of peripheral blood. This sequence originates from a woman between 65 and 79 years old with active or convalescent COVID-19. V usage is TRBV5-1 and J usage is TRBJ2-3, with 10 bases fitting TRBD2. CDR3 nucleotides: TGCGCCAGCAGCCTCGTAGCGGGGGGAGGGACAGATACGCAGTATTTT. It specifies CASSLVAGGGTDTQYF. Looking up the rest from reference TRBV5-1 and TRBJ2-3 gives the full variable domain: KAGVTQTPRYLIKTRGQQVTLSCSPISGHRSVSWYQQTPGQGLQFLFEYFSETQRNKGNFPGRFSGRQFSNSRSEMNVSTLELGDSALYLCASSLVAGGGTDTQYFGPGTRLTVL.